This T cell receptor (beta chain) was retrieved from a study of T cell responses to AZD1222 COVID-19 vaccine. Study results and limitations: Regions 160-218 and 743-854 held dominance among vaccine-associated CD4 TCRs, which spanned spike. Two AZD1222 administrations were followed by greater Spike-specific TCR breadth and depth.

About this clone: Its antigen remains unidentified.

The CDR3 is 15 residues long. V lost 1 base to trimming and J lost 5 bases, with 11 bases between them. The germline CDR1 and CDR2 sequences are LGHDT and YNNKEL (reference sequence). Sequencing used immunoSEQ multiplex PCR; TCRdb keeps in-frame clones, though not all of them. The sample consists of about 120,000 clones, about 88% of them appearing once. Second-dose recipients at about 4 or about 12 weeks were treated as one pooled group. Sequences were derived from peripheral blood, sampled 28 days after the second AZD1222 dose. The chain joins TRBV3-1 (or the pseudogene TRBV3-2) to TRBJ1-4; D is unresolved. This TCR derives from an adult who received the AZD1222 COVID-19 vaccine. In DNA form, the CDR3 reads TGTGCCAGCAGCCAAGGACTCATGGGAAATGAAAAACTGTTTTTT. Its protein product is CASSQGLMGNEKLFF.